This TCR beta chain derives from a study of blood T cell repertoires in COVID-19. In the authors' workflow: Reference gene primer amplification gave estimated nucleated cell counts. Method: immunoSEQ multiplex PCR; TCRdb's copy keeps in-frame clones and lacks some. D and trimming come from the DNA, and the V and J calls and clone size come from that table. The sample consists of 270,000 or so clones, nearly 90% of them appearing once. The Seattle patients joined while their infection was active and were tracked longitudinally afterward. The material sequenced was peripheral blood. This sequence originates from a woman between 55 and 75 years old with COVID-19, enrolled during active disease.

CDR3 residues: CASSSQAVGQPQHF. CDR3 sequence (DNA): TGTGCCAGCAGTTCACAGGCGGTCGGTCAGCCCCAGCATTTT. The genes are TRBV6-5 and TRBJ1-5; a weak D match, TRBD1 (5 bases). V lost 4 bases and J lost 6, with 13 bases in between. This CDR3 spans 14 amino acids. Germline CDR1 and CDR2: MNHEY and SVGAGI.